A single sample is the source of the 11 T cell receptor beta chains below, sequenced in a study of T cells in Graves' hyperthyroidism and ophthalmopathy. Amplified TCR beta CDR3 regions derived from RNA transcripts. Researchers ran a first-round RT-PCR on the TCR CDR3 using the HTBI primer set. Each CDR3 protein is one row after TCRdb ran MiXCR on the multiplex PCR reads. The sample has some 400,000 distinct CDR3 sequences, approximately 15% seen once. Sequencing was carried out using blood. These receptors came from a woman aged 55-70 years with Graves' hyperthyroidism.

The rearrangement uses TRBV4-2 and TRBJ1-1; D is possibly TRBD1 (5 bases). Looked up from germline, CDR1 is LGHNA and CDR2 is YNFKEQ. This CDR3 is 17 amino acids long. V lost 2 bases to trimming and J lost 6 bases, with 22 bases between them. The CDR3: CASSQPEPFVGVAEAFF. In DNA, the CDR3 is TGTGCCAGCAGCCAACCGGAACCATTTGTAGGGGTTGCTGAAGCTTTCTTT.

This sequence joins TRBV5-1 and TRBJ1-6, with D perhaps TRBD1 (6 bases). This CDR3 is built from 15 residues. Trimming took 3 bases from V and 4 from J, leaving 11 bases between them. The germline V gene has CDR1 SGHRS and CDR2 YFSETQ. The CDR3 sequence is CASSSGQPYNSPLHF. The CDR3, as DNA: TGCGCCAGCAGCTCTGGACAGCCTTATAATTCACCCCTCCACTTT. Full variable domain (rest looked up from reference TRBV5-1 and TRBJ1-6): KAGVTQTPRYLIKTRGQQVTLSCSPISGHRSVSWYQQTPGQGLQFLFEYFSETQRNKGNFPGRFSGRQFSNSRSEMNVSTLELGDSALYLCASSSGQPYNSPLHFGNGTRLTVT.

At least ten counts were recorded for this clonotype. This chain links TRBV10-3 with TRBJ1-1; 8 bases fit TRBD1. Per germline, CDR1 ENHRY and CDR2 SYGVKD. The CDR3 is made up of 14 amino acids. V shed 2 bases, J shed 6 bases, and the junction held 5 bases outside the gene matches. CDR3 loop: CAISEGRGPSEAFF. The DNA for the CDR3 is TGTGCCATCAGTGAGGGCAGGGGGCCCTCTGAAGCTTTCTTT.

This clonotype occurred many times. The chain couples TRBV27 to TRBJ2-3; D not certain. The V end lost 3 bases, the J end lost 1 base, and 5 bases lay between the germline ends. Per germline, CDR1 MNHEY and CDR2 SMNVEV (reference sequence). CDR3 length: 13 amino acids. The CDR3 nucleotides are TGTGCCAGCAGTTTCATAGGCACAGATACGCAGTATTTT. It specifies CASSFIGTDTQYF.

The chain recombines TRBV20-1 with TRBJ1-2; no clear D. This CDR3 comprises 13 residues. From germline, CDR1 is DFQATT and CDR2 SNEGSKA (reference sequence). The germline V and J ends were trimmed by 7 bases and 4 bases, with 16 bases remaining between them. The chain's CDR3 is CSVALQDSYGYTF. Written as DNA, the CDR3 is TGCAGTGTCGCGCTACAAGATTCCTATGGCTACACCTTC.

Notes on this clonotype: At one of its ends the junction is not consistent with the germline gene, which may arise from a read error. The rearrangement joins TRBV19 to TRBJ2-2; 9 bases line up with TRBD1. Germline CDR1 is LNHDA and CDR2 is SQIVND (reference sequence). The CDR3 runs to 12 residues. CDR3 sequence (DNA): TGTGCCAGTAGTACCCGACAGGGGGAGCTGTCTTTT. Amino acids: CASSTRQGELSF.

The sample holds many counts of this clonotype. The genes are TRBV6-5 and TRBJ2-1; 9 bases agree with TRBD1. CDR3 length equals 19 residues. The J segment lost 3 bases and the V segment lost 2 bases, leaving 14 bases of the junction unmatched. CDR1 and CDR2 from the germline V gene are MNHEY and SVGAGI. For the CDR3, the DNA is TGTGCCAGCAGTTACCCGAGACAGAAAGACAGGGGGGGCTACAATGAGCAGTTCTTC. Encoded protein: CASSYPRQKDRGGYNEQFF.

This clonotype came up many times. This sequence joins TRBV30 and TRBJ2-5, with a weak D call TRBD1 (6 bases). Deletions cut 1 base from V and 2 bases from J, with 8 bases between. Looked up from germline, CDR1 is GTSNPN and CDR2 is SVGIG (reference sequence). The CDR3 loop spans 13 amino acids. The CDR3 spells CAWSGDMQETQYF. CDR3 sequence (DNA): TGTGCCTGGAGTGGGGACATGCAAGAGACCCAGTACTTC.

This clonotype has just a few counts. The chain uses TRBV7-8 and TRBJ2-2, with D possibly TRBD2 on 6 matching bases. This CDR3 is built from 16 residues. In germline, CDR1 is SGHVS, CDR2 FQNEAQ. Trimming cost V 7 bases and J 6 bases, with 21 bases left between them. The DNA for the CDR3 is TGTGCCAGCAATCAGTTCAGAGTCGGAGGGTCCGGGGAGCTGTTTTTT. Translating gives CASNQFRVGGSGELFF.

The sample holds many counts of this clonotype. The rearrangement links TRBV27 to TRBJ2-1, with 8 bases that match TRBD2. The CDR3 is made up of 15 amino acids. Germline V CDR1 and CDR2: MNHEY, SMNVEV (reference sequence). V shed 5 bases and J 0 bases; nucleotides not matched to a gene: 3. The CDR3 is CASSISGNSYNEQFF. CDR3 nucleotides: TGTGCCAGCAGTATTAGCGGGAACTCCTACAATGAGCAGTTCTTC.

This clonotype showed up just a few times. The chain has TRBV5-4 and TRBJ2-5; D is perhaps TRBD2 (7 bases). CDR1 is SGHNT and CDR2 is YYREEE in the germline V gene (reference sequence). The CDR3 length is 16 residues. The germline V and J ends were trimmed by 4 bases and 5 bases, with 21 bases remaining between them. CDR3 region: CASSPVGRGGRETQYF. CDR3 nucleotides: TGTGCCAGCAGCCCCGTAGGAAGGGGGGGGCGGGAGACCCAGTACTTC.